This T cell receptor (beta chain) was identified during a study of early T cells in non-severe SARS-CoV-2 infection (dated by TCRdb to about 2021). Broadly, across the study: TCR sequencing used bulk RNA from unsorted whole blood, so alpha and beta chains could not be paired.

Preparation of the library involved 5' RACE. TCRdb lists the instrument as NextSeq 500. In the TCR library protocol, unique molecular identifiers were attached to individual cDNA molecules to correct for PCR bias and sequencing error. Both TCR alpha and beta chains were sequenced, and tight co-correlation was observed between alpha and beta sequence abundances in each sample. The authors' analysis ran thus. Decombinator V4 was used to perform V gene, J gene and CDR3 annotation of TCR sequences. TCRs were defined as expanded if a significant change between any two time points was detected under a Poisson model with p below 0.0001. TCR abundances were normalised to the total number of TCRs sequenced in each sample and reported as counts per million. TRAV1-2 paired with TRAJ12, TRAJ20 or TRAJ33 defined MAIT TCRs, while TRAV10 paired with TRAJ18 defined iNKT TCRs. A search of VDJdb, accessed on 1 November 2021, was run for TCRs annotated to CMV, EBV and SARS-CoV-2, with TCRs annotated for multiple antigens excluded. TCRdb's own reprocessing of the public reads used fastp at Q25 and MiXCR and kept productive beta chains. All rows with the same CDR3 protein become a single entry with the most common DNA and genes. The V and J calls come from TCRdb's annotation, not from the publication. The sample table records tens of thousands of distinct CDR3 sequences; approximately 15% of these occur just once. The ten largest clones capture 6% to 7.5% of the sample.

This was a case-control study nested in a cohort of healthcare workers in London, UK, who had nasopharyngeal swab PCR tests and blood samples taken every week. Between 23 and 31 March 2020, the week of the UK lockdown, healthcare workers were enrolled and then followed up weekly for as long as 16 weeks. This clonotype was observed a single time. Which antigen it targets is not known. Base qualities are not at hand, and no much larger clone is one base apart. A single read is weak support. General study outcomes and caveats: VDJdb matching was skewed toward anti-spike CD8 responses, so virus-specific expansions were likely underestimated and private and CD4 specificities were missed.

CDR1 and CDR2, per the germline V gene, are SQVTM and ANQGSEA. Including the terminal cysteine and phenylalanine, the CDR3 comprises 16 residues. Just the 48-base CDR3 DNA is kept, in frame starting at base 1. The junction shows trimming of 4 bases on V and 5 bases on J, and the gene matches do not reach 14 bases of it. The sequence joins TRBV29-1 to TRBJ2-7; 10 bases in the junction line up with TRBD1. The receptor comes from an adult who was a healthcare worker with PCR-confirmed SARS-CoV-2 infection or an uninfected control (not recorded which). Specimen: whole blood. The CDR3 amino acid sequence is: CSVAGDRGLQAHEQYF. The nucleotide sequence is given as TGCAGCGTTGCCGGGGACAGGGGTCTACAAGCCCACGAGCAGTACTTC.